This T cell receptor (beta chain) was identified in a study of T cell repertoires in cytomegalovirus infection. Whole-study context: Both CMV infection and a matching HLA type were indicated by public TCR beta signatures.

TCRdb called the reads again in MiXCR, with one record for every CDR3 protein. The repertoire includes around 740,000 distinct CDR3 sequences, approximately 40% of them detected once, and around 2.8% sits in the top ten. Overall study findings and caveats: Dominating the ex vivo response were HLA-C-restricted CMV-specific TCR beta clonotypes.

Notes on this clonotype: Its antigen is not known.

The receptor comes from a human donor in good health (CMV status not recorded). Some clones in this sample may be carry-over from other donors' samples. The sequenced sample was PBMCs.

The CDR3 DNA reads TGTGCCAGCATGGGAAGGCTTAATGAAAAACTGTTTTTT. Its translation is CASMGRLNEKLFF. The V and J genes are TRBV12-3 or TRBV12-4 and TRBJ1-4; D is unclear. Deletions cut 7 bases from V and 4 bases from J, with 10 bases between. This CDR3 has 13 residues.